This is a list of T cell receptor beta chains from one sample in a study of CD4 and CD8 cells across lung adenocarcinoma regions. MiXCR was run by TCRdb on the PCR reads, yielding one entry per CDR3 protein. The sample contains around 15,000 distinct CDR3 sequences, 55% of which appear only once. Sequencing input: CD8+ T cells from the center of a lung tumor. These receptors came from a female donor with lung adenocarcinoma. The CD4 and CD8 labels of this study may be unreliable. The CDR3 runs from the conserved cysteine through the conserved F or W. A D gene is named only where the DNA matches it firmly. The listing skips clone size in some rows; elsewhere it reads once, few, many or a size class.

j_gene,v_gene,abundance,d_gene,CDR3nt,CDR3aa
TRBJ2-5,TRBV6-1,-,-,TGTGCCAGCAGTGATATCGTTCAGACTGAGACCCAGTACTTC,CASSDIVQTETQYF
TRBJ2-4,TRBV20-1,-,-,TGCAGTGCTAGAGATCCGTATGCGGCCGGAAACATTCAGTACTTC,CSARDPYAAGNIQYF
TRBJ2-1,TRBV6-4,-,TRBD2,TGTGCCAGCAGTGACTCGACTAGCGGGAGCAATGAGCAGTTCTTC,CASSDSTSGSNEQFF
TRBJ2-7,TRBV6-1,medium-sized,TRBD1,TGTGCCAGCAGTGAACCGGGACAGGGAGGCGAGCAGTACTTC,CASSEPGQGGEQYF
TRBJ2-3,TRBV6-1,-,TRBD2,TGTGCCAGCCGTCCTAGCGGGCACCGAGCCACAGATACGCAGTATTTT,CASRPSGHRATDTQYF
TRBJ2-1,TRBV6-1,-,TRBD2,TGTGCCAGCGGCCTCTCGGGGACTAGCGGCAATGCGCAGTTCTTC,CASGLSGTSGNAQFF
TRBJ2-5,TRBV10-3,once,-,TGTGCCGGGGGGTACGGGGGCGGGGACCCAGAGACCCAGTACTTC,CAGGYGGGDPETQYF
TRBJ2-2,TRBV10-2,once,-,TGCGCCAGCATGGTCATTCCCAATTCCAGTGAGCTGTTTTTT,CASMVIPNSSELFF
TRBJ1-1,TRBV6-5,few,TRBD1,TGTGCCAGCAGTTCCCCGGGACAGGGTGGGAACACTGAAGCTTTCTTT,CASSSPGQGGNTEAFF
TRBJ2-2,TRBV6-5,-,-,TGTGCCAGCAGTTACGCGGGACCAAGGAGAGGGGGCACCGGGGAGCTGTTTTTT,CASSYAGPRRGGTGELFF
TRBJ2-4,TRBV6-1,once,-,TGTGCGAGCAGTGCTACGGGGCTGCGAGCCAAAGACACTCAGTACTTC,CASSATGLRAKDTQYF
TRBJ2-1,TRBV12-3/TRBV12-4,-,-,TGTGCCAGCAGTTTAGTCCTAGGTGTCTACAATGAGCAGTTCTTC,CASSLVLGVYNEQFF
TRBJ2-1,TRBV14,-,-,TGTGCCAGCAGCCAAGGTAGCCCGGGGGCTCGATACAATGAGCAGTTCTTC,CASSQGSPGARYNEQFF
TRBJ2-4,TRBV6-8,-,TRBD1,TGTGGCGGCAGGGGGCTGTGGGGCACAGATACGCAGTACTTC,CGGRGLWGTDTQYF
TRBJ2-7,TRBV6-1,-,TRBD1,TGTGCCAGCAGCGATAGGACAGGGAGTGGCGAGCAGTACTTC,CASSDRTGSGEQYF
TRBJ2-7,TRBV6-1,-,-,TGTGCCAGCAGTGAAGCCTGGCAGACCTACGAGCAGTACTTC,CASSEAWQTYEQYF
TRBJ1-4,TRBV3-1,-,-,TGTGCCAGCAGCCCAAATATTGGCCGTAATGAAAAACTGTTTTTT,CASSPNIGRNEKLFF
TRBJ2-5,TRBV6-1,few,-,TGTGCCAGCAGTGAATGGACCGCCGTAGTTGGGACCCAGTACTTC,CASSEWTAVVGTQYF
TRBJ2-4,TRBV9,-,-,TGTGCCAGCAGCCCCGGCCCGGGGCTGGGAGACAAAAACATGCAGTATTTC,CASSPGPGLGDKNMQYF
TRBJ2-3,TRBV6-1,-,-,TGTGCCAGCAGTGAAGGACCTATAATCACAGATACGCAGTATTTT,CASSEGPIITDTQYF
TRBJ2-5,TRBV6-1,-,-,TGTGCCAGCAGTGGCTACGGGGCCCAAGAGACCCAGTACTTC,CASSGYGAQETQYF
TRBJ1-6,TRBV6-1,many,TRBD1,TGTGCCAGCAGTGAAGCAGTACCCGGGACAGCTAATTCACCCCTCCACTTT,CASSEAVPGTANSPLHF
TRBJ2-2,TRBV6-1,-,TRBD1,TGTGCCAGCAGTGAGGCTGTGGGGACAGGGGAGCTGTATTTT,CASSEAVGTGELYF
TRBJ2-5,TRBV27,-,-,TGTGCCAGCAGGGGTCTAGGGGGGAAGGGCCCAGAGACGCAGTACTTC,CASRGLGGKGPETQYF
TRBJ2-5,TRBV6-1,-,-,TGTGCCAGCAGGCACCGGAACGGCCAAGAGACCCAGTACTTC,CASRHRNGQETQYF
TRBJ2-4,TRBV9,few,-,TGTGCCAGCAGCGTATCGTGGGTGTCCGACATTCAGTACTTC,CASSVSWVSDIQYF
TRBJ1-2,TRBV6-1,few,-,TGTGCCAGCAGTCGGATGAGTTCGGACGGCTACACCTTC,CASSRMSSDGYTF
TRBJ2-7,TRBV27,few,-,TGTGCCAGCAGTGGAGGGGAGGCCTACGAGCAGTACTTC,CASSGGEAYEQYF
TRBJ2-1,TRBV6-2/TRBV6-3,-,TRBD2,TGTGCCAGCAGGGGGGGACTAGCAGCTTCCAATGAGCAGTTCTTC,CASRGGLAASNEQFF
TRBJ2-1,TRBV10-2,-,-,TGCGCCAGCAGTGCGGGGCTCGGGAGCCGTGAGGCAGATACCCAGTATTTC,CASSAGLGSREADTQYF
TRBJ2-5,TRBV15,once,-,TGTGCCACCAGCCGAGACAGACGCCGTGTGGCCCAGTACTTC,CATSRDRRRVAQYF
TRBJ2-2,TRBV4-1,-,TRBD1,TGCGCCAGCAGCCTAACAGGGGGCGAGAACACCGGGGAGCTGTTTTTT,CASSLTGGENTGELFF
TRBJ2-7,TRBV6-1,medium-sized,TRBD2,TGTGCCAGCAAGACAGGACTAGCGGCAACCCTTTACGAGCAGTACTTC,CASKTGLAATLYEQYF
TRBJ2-7,TRBV6-1,-,TRBD1,TGTGCCAGCAGTGAAGCGGGGACAGCTCCCTACGAGCAGTACTTC,CASSEAGTAPYEQYF
TRBJ2-4,TRBV6-1,few,-,TGTGCCAGCAGTGAAACCACAGATATTCAGTACTTC,CASSETTDIQYF
TRBJ2-3,TRBV6-1,-,-,TGTGCCAGCAGCGCTACGGGGCAGCCAGCCACAGATATTCAGTATTTT,CASSATGQPATDIQYF
TRBJ2-3,TRBV6-1,-,-,TGTGCCAGCAGTGACTGGGCTCTGTGCTCCAAAGATACGCAGTATTTC,CASSDWALCSKDTQYF
TRBJ2-1,TRBV6-1,-,TRBD2,TGTGCCAGCAGTGGGCTAGCGGGAGTACATGAGCAGTTCTTC,CASSGLAGVHEQFF
TRBJ2-4,TRBV4-2,-,-,TGTGCCAGCAGCCAAGGGGGGATTGAAAACATTCAGTACTTC,CASSQGGIENIQYF
TRBJ2-7,TRBV27,-,TRBD1,TGTGCCAGCAGTCCCGGACAGGGACTCTACGAGCAGTACTTC,CASSPGQGLYEQYF
TRBJ2-1,TRBV10-2,medium-sized,TRBD2,TGCGCCAGCAGAGGGACTAGCGGGGGGCCAATCTTC,CASRGTSGGPIF
TRBJ2-1,TRBV4-1,many,-,TGCGCCAGCAGCCAAGTAGGTCAGACCTTTAGGAACAATGAGCAGTTCTTC,CASSQVGQTFRNNEQFF
TRBJ2-3,TRBV6-1,-,-,TGTGCCAGCAGCGCTACGGGGCACCCAACCACAGACACGCAGTATTTT,CASSATGHPTTDTQYF
TRBJ2-7,TRBV14,-,-,TGTGCCAGCAGCCAAGGTCTGGACGGGGGTATACGTGAGCAGTACTTC,CASSQGLDGGIREQYF
TRBJ2-3,TRBV6-5,few,-,TGTGCCAGCAGTTCCACAACAGATACGCAGTATTTT,CASSSTTDTQYF
TRBJ2-5,TRBV6-1,-,-,TGTGCCAGCAGGGGGAGCGGGCGCCGAGCCCCAGAGACCCAGTATTTC,CASRGSGRRAPETQYF
TRBJ2-1,TRBV27,many,TRBD2,TGTGCCAGCAGTCTCGTGGCGGGAGGGTACAATGAGCAGTTCTTC,CASSLVAGGYNEQFF
TRBJ2-1,TRBV10-1,once,TRBD1,TGCGCCAGCACCGGGACAGAAGGGTTCGGTGAGCAGTTCTTC,CASTGTEGFGEQFF
TRBJ1-1,TRBV6-5,medium-sized,TRBD1,TGTGCCAGCAGTTGGGACACAGGGGGTGGGATGAACACTGAAGCTTTCTTT,CASSWDTGGGMNTEAFF
TRBJ2-3,TRBV24-1,-,-,TGTGCCACCAGTGCGTCAAGGGGTACGCAGTATTTT,CATSASRGTQYF
TRBJ2-3,TRBV6-5,-,-,TGTGCCAGCAGTTCGGGGGAGGGGGCCAAAGATACGCAGTATTTT,CASSSGEGAKDTQYF
TRBJ2-1,TRBV6-1,-,-,TGTGCCAGAGGTGGGTCATCCTACAATGAGCAGTTCTTC,CARGGSSYNEQFF
TRBJ2-5,TRBV27,-,-,TGTGCGGGCAGTTGGGGCGGGGTCCCAGATACCCAGTACTTC,CAGSWGGVPDTQYF